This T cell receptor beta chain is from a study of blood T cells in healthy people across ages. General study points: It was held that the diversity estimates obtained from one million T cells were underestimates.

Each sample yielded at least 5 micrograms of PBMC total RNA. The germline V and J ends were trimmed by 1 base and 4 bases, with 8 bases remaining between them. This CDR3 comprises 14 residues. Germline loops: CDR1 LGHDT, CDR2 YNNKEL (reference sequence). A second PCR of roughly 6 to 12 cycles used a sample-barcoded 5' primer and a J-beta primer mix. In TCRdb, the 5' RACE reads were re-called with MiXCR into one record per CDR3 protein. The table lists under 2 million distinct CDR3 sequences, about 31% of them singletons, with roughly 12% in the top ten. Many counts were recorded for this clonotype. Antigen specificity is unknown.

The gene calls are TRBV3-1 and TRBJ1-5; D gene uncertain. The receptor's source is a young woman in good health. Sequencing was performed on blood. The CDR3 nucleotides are TGTGCCAGCAGCCAAGGCTCAGCAAATCAGCCCCAGCATTTT. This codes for CASSQGSANQPQHF.